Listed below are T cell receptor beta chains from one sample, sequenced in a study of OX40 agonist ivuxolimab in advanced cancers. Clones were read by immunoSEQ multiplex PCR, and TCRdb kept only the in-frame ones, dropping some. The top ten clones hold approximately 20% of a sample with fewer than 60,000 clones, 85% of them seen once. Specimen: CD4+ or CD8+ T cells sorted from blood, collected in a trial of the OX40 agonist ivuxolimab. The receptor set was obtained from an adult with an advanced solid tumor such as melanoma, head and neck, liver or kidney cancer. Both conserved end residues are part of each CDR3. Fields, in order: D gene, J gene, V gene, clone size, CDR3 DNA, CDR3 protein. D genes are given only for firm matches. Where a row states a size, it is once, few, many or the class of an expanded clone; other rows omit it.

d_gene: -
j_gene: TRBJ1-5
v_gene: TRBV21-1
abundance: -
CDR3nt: TGTGCCAGCACAACGACCCGACAAGTCAAGGGTAATCAGCCCCAGCATTTT
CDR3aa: CASTTTRQVKGNQPQHF

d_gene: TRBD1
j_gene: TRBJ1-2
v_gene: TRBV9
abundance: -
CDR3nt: TGTGCCAGCAGCGTAGTGGCAGGGGGCACCTATGGCTACACCTTC
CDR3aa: CASSVVAGGTYGYTF

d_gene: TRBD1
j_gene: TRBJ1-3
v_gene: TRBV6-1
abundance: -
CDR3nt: TGTGCCAGCAGTGAAGAGAGGACAGGCTCTGGAAACACCATATATTTT
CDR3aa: CASSEERTGSGNTIYF

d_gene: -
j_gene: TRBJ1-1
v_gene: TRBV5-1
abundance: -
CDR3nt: TGCGCCAGCAGCTGGCCCCAGGCGGACACTGAAGCTTTCTTT
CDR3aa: CASSWPQADTEAFF

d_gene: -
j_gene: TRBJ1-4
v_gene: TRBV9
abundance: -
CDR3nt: TGTGCCAGCAGCGTGTCACTCGTCAATGAAAAACTGTTTTTT
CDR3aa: CASSVSLVNEKLFF

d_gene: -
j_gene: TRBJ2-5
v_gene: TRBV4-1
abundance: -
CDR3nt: TGCGCCAGCAGCCAAGGCCAGGGGTTCCAAGAGACCCAGTACTTC
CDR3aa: CASSQGQGFQETQYF

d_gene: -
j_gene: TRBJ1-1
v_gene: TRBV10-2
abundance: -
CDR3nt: TGCGCCAGCAGTGCAGAAAGTAACACTGAAGCTTTCTTT
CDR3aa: CASSAESNTEAFF

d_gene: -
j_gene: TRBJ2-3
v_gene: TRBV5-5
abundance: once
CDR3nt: TGTGCCAGCAGCTTTGGTCAGACAGATACGCAGTATTTT
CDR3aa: CASSFGQTDTQYF

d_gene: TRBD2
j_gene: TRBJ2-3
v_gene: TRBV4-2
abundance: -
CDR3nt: TGTGCCAGCAGCCAAGAGAGACTAGCTGGAGATACGCAGTATTTT
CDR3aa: CASSQERLAGDTQYF

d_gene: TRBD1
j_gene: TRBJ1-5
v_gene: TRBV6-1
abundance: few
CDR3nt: TGTGCCAGCAGTGGGCTACAGGGGGCGCGGGTTCAGCCCCAGCATTTT
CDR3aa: CASSGLQGARVQPQHF

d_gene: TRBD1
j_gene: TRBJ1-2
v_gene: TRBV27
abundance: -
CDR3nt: TGTGCCAGCAGTTTAGGGACAGGCTGGGGCTACACCTTC
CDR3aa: CASSLGTGWGYTF

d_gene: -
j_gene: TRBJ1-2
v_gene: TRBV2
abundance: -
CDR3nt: TGTGCCAGCAGTGAGGCGTGGGGTGGCTACACCTTC
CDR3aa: CASSEAWGGYTF

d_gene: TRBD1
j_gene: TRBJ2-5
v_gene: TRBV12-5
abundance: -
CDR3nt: TGTGCTAGTGGTTTGGTACGTCCGGACAGGGGGCGAGAGACCCAGTACTTC
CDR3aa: CASGLVRPDRGRETQYF

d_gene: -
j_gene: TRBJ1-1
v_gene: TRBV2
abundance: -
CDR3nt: TGTGCCAGCAGAGATGGACAGATGAACACTGAAGCTTTCTTT
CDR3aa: CASRDGQMNTEAFF

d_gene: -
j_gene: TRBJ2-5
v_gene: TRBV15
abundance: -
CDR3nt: TGTGCCACCAGCAGTTTTGGACAGAAAGAGACCCAGTACTTC
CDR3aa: CATSSFGQKETQYF

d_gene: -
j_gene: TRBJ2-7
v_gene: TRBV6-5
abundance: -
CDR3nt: TGTGCCAGCAGTTACGCACAGGGTGGCGAGCAGTACTTC
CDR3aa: CASSYAQGGEQYF

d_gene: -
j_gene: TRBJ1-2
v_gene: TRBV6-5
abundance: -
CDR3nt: TGTGCCAGCAGCGAAAGACGGGGAAGCTATGGCTACACCTTC
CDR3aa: CASSERRGSYGYTF

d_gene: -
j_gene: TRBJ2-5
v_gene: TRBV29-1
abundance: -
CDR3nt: TGCAGCGTTGAGGGGTACCAAGAGACCCAGTACTTC
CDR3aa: CSVEGYQETQYF

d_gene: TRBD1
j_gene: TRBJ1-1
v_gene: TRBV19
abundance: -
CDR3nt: TGTGCCAGTAGTATAACCCAGGGGGCCCCTGAAGCTTTCTTT
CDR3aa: CASSITQGAPEAFF

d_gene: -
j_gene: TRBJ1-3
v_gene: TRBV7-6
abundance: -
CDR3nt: TGTGCCAGCAGCTTGGCAGGGGCACCGTACTATGGAAACACCATATATTTT
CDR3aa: CASSLAGAPYYGNTIYF

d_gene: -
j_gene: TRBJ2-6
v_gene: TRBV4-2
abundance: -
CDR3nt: TGTGCCAGCAGCCAATGGTCACAACCCTCTGGGGCCAACGTCCTGACTTTC
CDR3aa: CASSQWSQPSGANVLTF

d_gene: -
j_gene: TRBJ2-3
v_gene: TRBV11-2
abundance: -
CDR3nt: TGTGCCAGCAGCCCCCCCACAGATACGCAGTATTTT
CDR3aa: CASSPPTDTQYF

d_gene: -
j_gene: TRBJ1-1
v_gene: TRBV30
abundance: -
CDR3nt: TGTGCCTGGAGTCTACAGGGAAACACTGAAGCTTTCTTT
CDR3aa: CAWSLQGNTEAFF

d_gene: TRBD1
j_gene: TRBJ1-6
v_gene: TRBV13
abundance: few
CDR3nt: TGTGCCAGCAGCTTCCGGGACAGTCCATCCCATTCACCCCTCCACTTT
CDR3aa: CASSFRDSPSHSPLHF

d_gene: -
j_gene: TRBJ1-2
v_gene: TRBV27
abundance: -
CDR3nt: TGTGCCAGCAGCACGACAGCTAACTATGGCTACACCTTC
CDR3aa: CASSTTANYGYTF

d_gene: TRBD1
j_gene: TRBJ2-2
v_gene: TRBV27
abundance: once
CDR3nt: TGTGCCAGCAGACCGACAGGGGGCGCCTCCGGGGAGCTGTTTTTT
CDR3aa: CASRPTGGASGELFF